This T cell receptor beta chain was obtained from a study of blood T cell repertoires in COVID-19 (dated by TCRdb to 2020 to 2021). Some background on the complete study: Samples covering the acute and convalescent phases of COVID-19 were provided by collaborators in the United States, Italy and Spain. Sample metadata almost always included a de-identified subject ID, COVID-19 status, age in years and sex. HLA class I and class II types, where available, came from metadata supplied by the sample provider rather than from assay-based typing. The samples were drawn from the first 160 participants of the ongoing ImmuneRACE study and from 1,254 subjects provided by 6 global collaborators. A freely available public database, intended as a resource for researchers studying the immune response to SARS-CoV-2, is where the repertoires were released. The material from the prospective study consisted of cDNA or gDNA derived from T cells, B-cell-depleted T cells, or PBMCs. Subjects who had been exposed to COVID-19, were actively infected with it, or had recovered from it provided the deeply sampled blood TCRbeta repertoires that made up the dataset. Study-wide conclusions, independent of this receptor: How much clinical and demographic metadata was included differed by source and by participant, and the metadata was provided uncurated.

A distance of 14 bases separates the germline ends of V and J, which lose 5 bases and 3 bases respectively. Via the germline V gene, CDR1 is KGHSH and CDR2 LQKENI. The CDR3 has 14 amino acids, counting the end cysteine and phenylalanine. Only the CDR3 DNA stays, 42 bases, in frame from base 1. Participants in the prospective study were enrolled through a virtual design, were aged roughly 18 to 95 years, and lived in roughly 24 United States geographic areas. In the prospective study, cohorts were assigned on the basis of participant-reported clinical history obtained from a screening survey and a study questionnaire. In the prospective study, whole blood, serum and a nasopharyngeal or oropharyngeal swab were collected from each participant by mobile phlebotomists. Over a roughly two-month period, participants in the prospective study had the option of providing additional blood draws and questionnaires. Before DNA extraction, prospective study blood samples were shipped either frozen or at room temperature.

TCRbeta CDR3 regions were amplified from genomic DNA by means of the immunoSEQ Assay, a bias-controlled multiplex PCR. The authors processed their data as follows. The number of nucleated cells in each sample was estimated by amplification of reference gene primers within the assay. Sequence reads were collapsed and filtered to measure the absolute abundance of every unique TCRbeta CDR3 rearrangement. For each sample, productive Simpson clonality was calculated as the square root of Simpson's diversity index across productive rearrangements. TCRdb stores this immuneACCESS table with in-frame sequences only. Part of the clones is absent; in the studies checked, under half of the shortfall reflects unresolved V genes, and no reason is known for the rest. V and J calls and clone size follow that table, whereas D and trimming were derived from the DNA. The table for this sample lists under 300,000 clones; 87% of them were counted only once. The ten most abundant clones make up about 6% of the sample.

In its sample, this clone was seen once. The antigen this receptor binds is unknown. No per-base quality is available; no much larger clone lies one base away. The V gene is TRBV18 and the J gene is TRBJ2-7, with TRBD1 as a weak D call on 5 bases. The receptor was derived from a woman in her 30s with acute COVID-19. The specimen sequenced was PBMCs or T cells enriched from blood (not recorded which). The DNA sequence is TGTGCCAGCTCAACTACAGGTCTTTACTACGAGCAGTACTTC. Its protein reads: CASSTTGLYYEQYF. Where the CDR3 stops, the reference TRBV18 and TRBJ2-7 genes take over; the full variable domain is NAGVMQNPRHLVRRRGQEARLRCSPMKGHSHVYWYRQLPEEGLKFMVYLQKENIIDESGMPKERFSAEFPKEGPSILRIQQVVRGDSAAYFCASSTTGLYYEQYFGPGTRLTVT.